This TCR beta chain was found in a study of follicular helper T cells after annual influenza vaccination. Concerning this clone itself: Antigen unknown.

Per the germline V gene, CDR1 is SGDLS and CDR2 is YYNGEE. Unmatched junction bases numbered 3, after V lost 1 base and J lost 4 bases. The CDR3 is made up of 14 amino acids. The protocol was immunoSEQ multiplex PCR, while the TCRdb copy is restricted to in-frame clones and leaves out a portion. The sample holds about 9,400 clones; roughly 80% are singletons and the top ten take 1.5% to 1.9%. Study-level results: Day 7 ICOS+CD38+ clones later appeared mostly in ICOS-CD38- cTfh.

The sample's time point: 2015-2016 season, pre-vaccination. Non-naive CD4+CXCR5+PD-1+ cTfh were sorted into ICOS+CD38+ and ICOS-CD38- fractions. V gene TRBV9 combines with J gene TRBJ2-5, with 8 bases identical to TRBD1. The TCR comes from an adult who received the influenza vaccine. Material: CXCR5+ CD38- circulating T follicular helper cells from blood, obtained on the day of influenza vaccination. The subset was: circulating Tfh, non-naive CD4+CXCR5+PD-1+ (ICOS+CD38+ or ICOS-CD38-). This CDR3 is CASSVTGGRETQYF. CDR3 in DNA: TGTGCCAGCAGCGTAACAGGGGGACGAGAGACCCAGTACTTC.